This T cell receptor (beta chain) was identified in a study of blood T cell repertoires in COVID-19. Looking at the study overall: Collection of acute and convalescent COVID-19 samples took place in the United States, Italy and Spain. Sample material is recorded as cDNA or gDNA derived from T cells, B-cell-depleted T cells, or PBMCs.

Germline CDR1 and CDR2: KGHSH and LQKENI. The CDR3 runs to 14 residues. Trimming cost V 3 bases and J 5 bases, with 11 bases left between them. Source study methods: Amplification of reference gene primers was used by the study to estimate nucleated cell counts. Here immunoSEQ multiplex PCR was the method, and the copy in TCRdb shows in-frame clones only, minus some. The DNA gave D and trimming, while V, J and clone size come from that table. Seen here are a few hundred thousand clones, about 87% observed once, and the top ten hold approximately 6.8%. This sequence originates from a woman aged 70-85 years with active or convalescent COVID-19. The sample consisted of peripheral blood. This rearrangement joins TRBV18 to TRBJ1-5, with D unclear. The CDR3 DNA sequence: TGTGCCAGCTCACCCGATTTGAGAGATCAGCCCCAGCATTTT. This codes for CASSPDLRDQPQHF.